The 13 T cell receptor beta chains given below trace back to one sample, sequenced in a study of cytomegalovirus exposure and HLA in healthy donors. The data were produced by immunoSEQ multiplex PCR, yet TCRdb's version contains in-frame clones alone and is incomplete. The profile shows some 140,000 clones, around 84% of them singletons. Sequencing was performed on PBMCs. The receptors were sampled from a human donor in good health.

The V gene is TRBV5-1, the J gene TRBJ1-1, with 8 bases matching TRBD1. CDR1 is SGHRS and CDR2 is YFSETQ in the germline V gene. The CDR3 sequence is 16 residues long. V shed 4 bases, J shed 0 bases, and the junction held 8 bases outside the gene matches. DNA for the CDR3: TGCGCCAGCAGCCGCCAGGGGGCAAATATGAACACTGAAGCTTTCTTT. It is translated as CASSRQGANMNTEAFF.

J is TRBJ2-5 and V is TRBV7-6, with D unresolved. Germline V gene data show CDR1 as SGHVS and CDR2 as FNYEAQ. This CDR3 comprises 13 residues. Trimming took 4 bases from V and 0 from J, leaving 6 bases between them. The CDR3 DNA follows: TGTGCCAGCAGCTATACTTACCAAGAGACCCAGTACTTC. Amino acids: CASSYTYQETQYF.

The chain uses TRBV18 and TRBJ2-7; D possibly corresponds to TRBD2 (6 bases). Germline CDR1 reads KGHSH; CDR2 reads LQKENI. Trimming left V 0 bases short and J 4 bases short, with 13 bases between. The CDR3 loop spans 15 amino acids. The CDR3 loop is CASSPPLGLGYEQYF. As DNA, the CDR3 is TGTGCCAGCTCACCACCGCTGGGACTCGGATACGAGCAGTACTTC. The full variable domain, its missing parts supplied by reference TRBV18 and TRBJ2-7, is NAGVMQNPRHLVRRRGQEARLRCSPMKGHSHVYWYRQLPEEGLKFMVYLQKENIIDESGMPKERFSAEFPKEGPSILRIQQVVRGDSAAYFCASSPPLGLGYEQYFGPGTRLTVT.

Only a few counts were recorded for this clone. The gene calls are TRBV18 and TRBJ1-5; TRBD1 is a possible D gene (5 bases). The germline V gene has CDR1 KGHSH and CDR2 LQKENI. The V and J ends lost 6 bases and 7 bases respectively, with 13 bases between them. The CDR3 extends over 13 amino acids. The CDR3 coding sequence is TGTGCCAGCTCTCCCCCAGGACAACAGCCCCAGCATTTT. Translation gives CASSPPGQQPQHF.

The chain carries TRBV2 and TRBJ2-1, with 10 bases aligning to TRBD1. This CDR3 is 15 amino acids long. V shed 6 bases and J 7 bases; nucleotides not matched to a gene: 9. The V gene's germline CDR1 is SNHLY and CDR2 FYNNEI. The CDR3 DNA follows: TGTGCCAGCAGACGGGACAGGGGAGGGTGGAATGAGCAGTTCTTC. Translation gives CASRRDRGGWNEQFF.

The rearrangement links TRBV5-6 to TRBJ1-1; no clear D gene. V lost 2 bases and J lost 5, with 13 bases in between. Germline lookup yields CDR1 SGHDT and CDR2 YYEEEE. The CDR3 contains 14 residues. CDR3 DNA sequence: TGTGCCAGCAGCTTCTTAGAGGGCTTGACTGAAGCTTTCTTT. Protein: CASSFLEGLTEAFF.

The chain couples TRBV14 to TRBJ1-4; unclear D gene. The ends were cut back, 0 bases at V and 8 bases at J, with 16 bases in the middle. The CDR3 covers 16 residues. Germline V CDR1 and CDR2: SGHDN, FVKESK. Here the CDR3 reads CASSQDEGEVQEKLFF. In nucleotides, the CDR3 is TGTGCCAGCAGCCAAGATGAGGGTGAGGTACAGGAAAAACTGTTTTTT.

CDR3 loop: CASSYGAGGNQPQHF. As DNA, the CDR3 is TGTGCCAGCAGTTACGGGGCAGGGGGCAATCAGCCCCAGCATTTT. This chain joins TRBV6-5 and TRBJ1-5; maybe TRBD1 (6 bases). V was trimmed by 2 bases and J by 2 bases, leaving 10 bases between them. Germline V CDR1 and CDR2: MNHEY, SVGAGI. The CDR3 is 15 residues long.

This clone was seen only a few times. This chain connects TRBV28 to TRBJ1-2; no definite D call. CDR3 size: 11 residues. V shed 4 bases and J shed 6 bases, with 6 bases lying between them. Germline lookup yields CDR1 MDHEN and CDR2 SYDVKM. CDR3 sequence: CASSSRDGYTF. As DNA, the CDR3 is TGTGCCAGCAGTTCTCGGGATGGCTACACCTTC.

The rearrangement uses TRBV5-1 and TRBJ1-3; 9 bases are a match to TRBD1. V shed 4 bases, J shed 0 bases, and the junction held 2 bases outside the gene matches. Germline V CDR1 and CDR2: SGHRS, YFSETQ. This CDR3 has 15 residues. CDR3 DNA sequence: TGCGCCAGCAGCAGGACAGGGGACTCTGGAAACACCATATATTTT. Translation: CASSRTGDSGNTIYF.

The J gene is TRBJ1-2, the V gene TRBV29-1; unclear D gene. The CDR3 totals 15 residues. V gave up 0 bases and J gave up 3 bases, with 14 bases separating them. Germline V gives CDR1 SQVTM, CDR2 ANQGSEA. CDR3 nucleotide sequence: TGCAGCGTTGAAGATGGAGACCTTCGCTACTATGGCTACACCTTC. Protein product: CSVEDGDLRYYGYTF.

This rearrangement joins TRBV7-2 to TRBJ2-5; 7 nucleotides align to TRBD2. Germline V CDR1 and CDR2: SGHTA, FQGNSA. The junction had 11 bases not matched to a gene; V was cut back by 5 bases and J by 5 bases. CDR3 length: 15 amino acids. The CDR3 loop is CASSQRDYLTETQYF. In nucleotides, the CDR3 is TGTGCCAGCAGCCAGAGGGACTACTTAACGGAGACCCAGTACTTC.

The chain is built from TRBV7-9 and TRBJ2-7, with 7 nucleotides matching TRBD1. This CDR3 contains 14 residues. Trimming at V came to 5 bases and at J to 3 bases, leaving 7 bases not matched to a gene. CDR1 is SEHNR, CDR2 FQNEAQ, per germline (reference sequence). This chain's CDR3 is CASSRQGPFYEQYF. Written as DNA, the CDR3 is TGTGCCAGCAGCCGACAGGGTCCCTTCTACGAGCAGTACTTC.